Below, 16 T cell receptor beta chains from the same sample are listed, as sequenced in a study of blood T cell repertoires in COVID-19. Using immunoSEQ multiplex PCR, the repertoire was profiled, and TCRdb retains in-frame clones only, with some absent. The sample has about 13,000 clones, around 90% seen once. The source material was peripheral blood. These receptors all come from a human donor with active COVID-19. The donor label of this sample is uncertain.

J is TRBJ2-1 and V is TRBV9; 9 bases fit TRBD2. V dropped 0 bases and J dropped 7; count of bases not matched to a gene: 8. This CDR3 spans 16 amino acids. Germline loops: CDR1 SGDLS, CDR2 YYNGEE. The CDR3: CASSVAQAGGRNEQFF. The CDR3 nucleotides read TGTGCCAGCAGCGTAGCCCAGGCGGGGGGGCGAAATGAGCAGTTCTTC. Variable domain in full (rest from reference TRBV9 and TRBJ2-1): DSGVTQTPKHLITATGQRVTLRCSPRSGDLSVYWYQQSLDQGLQFLIQYYNGEERAKGNILERFSAQQFPDLHSELNLSSLELGDSALYFCASSVAQAGGRNEQFFGPGTRLTVL.

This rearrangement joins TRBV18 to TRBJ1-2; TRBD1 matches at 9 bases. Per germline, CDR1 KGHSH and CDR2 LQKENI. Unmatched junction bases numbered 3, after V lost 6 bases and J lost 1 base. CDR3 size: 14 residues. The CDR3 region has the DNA TGTGCCAGCTCTCAGGACAGGGGTAACTATGGCTACACCTTC. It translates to CASSQDRGNYGYTF.

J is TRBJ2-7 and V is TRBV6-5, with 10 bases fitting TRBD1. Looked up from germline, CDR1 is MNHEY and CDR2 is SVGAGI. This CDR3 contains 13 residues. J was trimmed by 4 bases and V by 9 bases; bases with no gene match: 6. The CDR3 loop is CASTGTGVYEQYF. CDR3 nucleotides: TGTGCCAGTACCGGGACAGGGGTTTACGAGCAGTACTTC.

CDR3 residues: CASSQDGSSYNEQFF. CDR3 sequence (DNA): TGCGCCAGCAGCCAGGACGGGAGCTCCTACAATGAGCAGTTCTTC. This chain connects TRBV5-1 to TRBJ2-1; a possible D gene is TRBD2 (6 bases). The CDR3 is made up of 15 amino acids. Germline lookup yields CDR1 SGHRS and CDR2 YFSETQ. Trimming stripped 4 bases from V and 0 bases from J, with 11 bases between.

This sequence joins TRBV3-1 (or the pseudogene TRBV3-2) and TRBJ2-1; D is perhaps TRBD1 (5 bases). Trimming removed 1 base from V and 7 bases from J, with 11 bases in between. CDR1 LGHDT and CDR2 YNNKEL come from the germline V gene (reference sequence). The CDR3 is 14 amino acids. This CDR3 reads CASSQGQGWNEQFF. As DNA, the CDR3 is TGTGCCAGCAGCCAAGGTCAGGGTTGGAATGAGCAGTTCTTC.

In nucleotides, the CDR3 is TGTGCCAGCAGGCCTAGACAGGGGGCAGATACGCAGTATTTT. It yields the protein CASRPRQGADTQYF. V gene TRBV6-6 combines with J gene TRBJ2-3, with 9 bases fitting TRBD1. Germline CDR1 MNHNY, CDR2 SVGAGI (reference sequence). This CDR3 comprises 14 residues. J lost 4 bases, V lost 6 bases, and 5 bases had no gene match.

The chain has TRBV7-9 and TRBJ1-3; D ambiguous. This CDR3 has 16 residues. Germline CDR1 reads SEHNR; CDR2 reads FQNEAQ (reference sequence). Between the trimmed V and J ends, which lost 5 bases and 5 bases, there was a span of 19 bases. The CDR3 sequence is CASSPSAWEGRNTIYF. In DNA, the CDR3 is TGTGCCAGCAGCCCCTCGGCATGGGAGGGTAGAAACACCATATATTTT.

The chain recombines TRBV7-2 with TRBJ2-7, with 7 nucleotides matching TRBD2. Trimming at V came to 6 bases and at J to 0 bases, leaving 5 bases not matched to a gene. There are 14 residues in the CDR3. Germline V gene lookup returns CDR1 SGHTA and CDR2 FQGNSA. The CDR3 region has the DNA TGTGCCAGCAGGACCGGGGGGAGCTCCTACGAGCAGTACTTC. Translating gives CASRTGGSSYEQYF.

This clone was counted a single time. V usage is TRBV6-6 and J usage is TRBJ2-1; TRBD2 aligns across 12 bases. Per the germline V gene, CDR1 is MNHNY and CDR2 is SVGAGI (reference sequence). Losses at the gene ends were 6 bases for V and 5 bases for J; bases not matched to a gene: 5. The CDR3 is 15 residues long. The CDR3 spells CASSRRLAGDNEQFF. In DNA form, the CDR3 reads TGTGCCAGCAGCCGCCGACTAGCGGGGGACAATGAGCAGTTCTTC.

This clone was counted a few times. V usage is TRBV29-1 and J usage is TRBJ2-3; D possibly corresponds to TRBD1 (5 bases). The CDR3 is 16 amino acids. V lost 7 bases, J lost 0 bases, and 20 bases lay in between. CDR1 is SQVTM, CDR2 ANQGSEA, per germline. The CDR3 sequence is CSARVTGQSSTDTQYF. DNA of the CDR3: TGCAGCGCTAGAGTTACAGGCCAGTCTAGCACAGATACGCAGTATTTT.

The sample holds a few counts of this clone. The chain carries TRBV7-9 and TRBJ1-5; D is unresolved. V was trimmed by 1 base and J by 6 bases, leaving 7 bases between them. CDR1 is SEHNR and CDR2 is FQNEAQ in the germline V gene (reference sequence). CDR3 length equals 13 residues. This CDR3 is CASSLDEGQPQHF. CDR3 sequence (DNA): TGTGCCAGCAGCTTAGACGAGGGTCAGCCCCAGCATTTT.

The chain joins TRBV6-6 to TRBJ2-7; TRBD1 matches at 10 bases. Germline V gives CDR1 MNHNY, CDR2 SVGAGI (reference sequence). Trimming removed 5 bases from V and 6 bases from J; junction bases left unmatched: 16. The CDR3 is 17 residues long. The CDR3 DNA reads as TGTGCCAGCAGTCGTTATGCACCGGGACAGGGGACGGCCGAGCAGTACTTC. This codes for CASSRYAPGQGTAEQYF.

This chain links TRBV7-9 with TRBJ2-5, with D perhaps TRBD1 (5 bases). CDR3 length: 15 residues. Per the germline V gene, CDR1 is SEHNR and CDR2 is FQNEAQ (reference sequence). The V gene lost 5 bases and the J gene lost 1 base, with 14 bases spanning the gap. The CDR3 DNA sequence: TGTGCCAGCAGCGAAGACAGAGCTGCCCAAGAGACCCAGTACTTC. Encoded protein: CASSEDRAAQETQYF.

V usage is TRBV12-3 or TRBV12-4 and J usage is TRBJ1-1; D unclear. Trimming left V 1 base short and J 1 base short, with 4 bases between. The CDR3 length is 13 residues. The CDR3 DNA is TGTGCCAGCAGTTTAGTCAGGAACACTGAAGCTTTCTTT. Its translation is CASSLVRNTEAFF.

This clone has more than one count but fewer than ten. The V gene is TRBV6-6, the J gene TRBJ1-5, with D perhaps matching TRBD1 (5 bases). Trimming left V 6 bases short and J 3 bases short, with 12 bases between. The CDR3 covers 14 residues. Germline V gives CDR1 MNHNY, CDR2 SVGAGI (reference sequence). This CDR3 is CASRTAGINQPQHF. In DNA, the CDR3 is TGTGCCAGCAGGACAGCGGGGATCAATCAGCCCCAGCATTTT.

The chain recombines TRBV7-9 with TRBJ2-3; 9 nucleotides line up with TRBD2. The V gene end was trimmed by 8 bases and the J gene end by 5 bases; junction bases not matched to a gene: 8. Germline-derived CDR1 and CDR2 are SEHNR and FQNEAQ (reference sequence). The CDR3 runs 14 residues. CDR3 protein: CASGVAGGQDTQYF. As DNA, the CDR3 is TGTGCCAGCGGGGTGGCGGGGGGGCAAGATACGCAGTATTTT.